One TCR beta chain is described in this entry. The sample originates from a study of CD8 T cells in Susac syndrome. Reverse transcription of roughly 0.5 to 1 ug RNA was carried out with random hexamers. TCRdb re-called the immunoSEQ multiplex PCR reads through MiXCR, storing one row per CDR3 protein. The sample holds 330,000 or so distinct CDR3 sequences, about nine tenths seen once. High-throughput TCR beta sequencing covered peripheral CD8+ and CD4+ T cells. Germline assignment: CDR1 SNHLY and CDR2 FYNNEI. The CDR3 loop spans 13 amino acids. Trimming removed 5 bases at V and 3 bases at J, with 11 bases between.

The sequence was collected from a human donor with multiple sclerosis. The J gene is TRBJ2-7, the V gene TRBV2, with D possibly TRBD1 on 5 matching bases. The specimen was CD8+ T cells from PBMCs. Written as DNA, the CDR3 is TGTGCCAGCAGTAGGGGCGGCAACTACGAGCAGTACTTC. It translates to CASSRGGNYEQYF.